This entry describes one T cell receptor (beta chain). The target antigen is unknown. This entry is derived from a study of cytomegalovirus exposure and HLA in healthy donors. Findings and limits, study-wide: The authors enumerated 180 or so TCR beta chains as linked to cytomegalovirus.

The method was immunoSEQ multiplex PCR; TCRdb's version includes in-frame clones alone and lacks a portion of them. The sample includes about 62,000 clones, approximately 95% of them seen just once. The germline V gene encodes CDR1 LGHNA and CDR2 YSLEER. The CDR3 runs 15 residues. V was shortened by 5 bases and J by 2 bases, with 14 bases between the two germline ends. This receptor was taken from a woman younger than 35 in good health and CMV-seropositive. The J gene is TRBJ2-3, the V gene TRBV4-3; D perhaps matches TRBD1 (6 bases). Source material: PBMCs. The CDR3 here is CASSYTRDNTDTQYF. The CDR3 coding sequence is TGCGCCAGCAGCTATACTCGGGACAACACAGATACGCAGTATTTT.